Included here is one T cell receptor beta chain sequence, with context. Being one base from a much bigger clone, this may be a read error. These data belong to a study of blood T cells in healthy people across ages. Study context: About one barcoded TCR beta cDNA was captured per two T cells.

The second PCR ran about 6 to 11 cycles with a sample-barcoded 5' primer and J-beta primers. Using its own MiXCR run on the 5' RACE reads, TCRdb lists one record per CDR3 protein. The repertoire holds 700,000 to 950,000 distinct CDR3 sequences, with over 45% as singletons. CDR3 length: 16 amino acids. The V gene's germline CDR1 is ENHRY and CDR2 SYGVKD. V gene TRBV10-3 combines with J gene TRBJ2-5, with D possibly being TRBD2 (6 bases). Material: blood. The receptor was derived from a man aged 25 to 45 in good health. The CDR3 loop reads CATSEGRPSALNEQYF. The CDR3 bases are TGTGCCACCAGTGAGGGCCGTCCTAGCGCCTTAAATGAGCAGTACTTC.